Below are 6 T cell receptor beta chains sequenced from a single sample in a study of shared clonotypes between healthy human individuals. The assay was immunoSEQ multiplex PCR, and TCRdb's table has in-frame clones only and misses some. The sample shows roughly 1 million clones, 78% of them seen only once. What was sequenced was memory CD4+ T cells from PBMCs. Documented subset: CD45RA-negative fraction. Receptors were obtained from a man aged 18 to 35 in good health. Some clones in this sample may be carry-over from other donors' samples.

The chain is built from TRBV30 and TRBJ2-4, with D perhaps TRBD1 or TRBD2 (5 bases each). Germline values: CDR1 GTSNPN, CDR2 SVGIG (reference sequence). Trimming shortened V by 5 bases and J by 0 bases, and 14 bases separated the two germline ends. CDR3 length equals 15 residues. The CDR3 region has the DNA TGTGCCTGGCATAGGGACGGCGTAGCCAAAAACATTCAGTACTTC. Translation gives CAWHRDGVAKNIQYF.

This clone appeared once. This chain joins TRBV7-8 and TRBJ1-5; TRBD1 matches at 9 bases. Germline values: CDR1 SGHVS, CDR2 FQNEAQ. With 5 bases clipped from V and 4 bases from J, the junction kept 6 bases outside the gene matches. The CDR3 extends over 15 amino acids. CDR3: CASSLGQGENQPQHF. CDR3 DNA sequence: TGTGCCAGCAGCCTGGGACAGGGAGAAAATCAGCCCCAGCATTTT.

This chain links TRBV11-2 with TRBJ2-2; D uncertain. In germline, CDR1 is SGHAT, CDR2 FQNNGV. CDR3 length equals 16 residues. V lost 2 bases and J 2 bases, leaving 12 bases between the germline ends. The CDR3 region is CASSLLGPSNTGELFF. DNA for the CDR3: TGTGCCAGCAGCTTATTAGGTCCCTCAAACACCGGGGAGCTGTTTTTT.

The chain uses TRBV11-2 and TRBJ2-7; no reliable D call. The CDR3 is 13 residues long. CDR1 SGHAT and CDR2 FQNNGV come from the germline V gene. V lost 0 bases to trimming and J lost 6 bases, with 9 bases between them. CDR3 residues: CASSLEPRAEQYF. In DNA, the CDR3 is TGTGCCAGCAGCTTAGAACCTCGTGCCGAGCAGTACTTC.

The chain links TRBV7-9 to TRBJ2-7; D perhaps matches TRBD1 (5 bases). The V gene's germline CDR1 is SEHNR and CDR2 FQNEAQ (reference sequence). Trimming took 4 bases from V and 4 from J, leaving 8 bases between them. The CDR3 has 12 amino acids. CDR3 sequence reads: CASSYDSYEQYF. Written as DNA, the CDR3 is TGTGCCAGCAGCTACGACAGTTACGAGCAGTACTTC.

The chain uses TRBV23-1 and TRBJ2-4, with 7 positions matching TRBD1. Being an ORF, TRBV23-1 has a function that is uncertain. The CDR3 has 13 amino acids. V trimming: 2 bases; J trimming: 12 bases; junction bases outside the gene matches: 7. CDR3 in DNA: TGCGCCAGCAGTCAAAACAGGGGACAGTGTCAGTACTTC. Its protein is CASSQNRGQCQYF.